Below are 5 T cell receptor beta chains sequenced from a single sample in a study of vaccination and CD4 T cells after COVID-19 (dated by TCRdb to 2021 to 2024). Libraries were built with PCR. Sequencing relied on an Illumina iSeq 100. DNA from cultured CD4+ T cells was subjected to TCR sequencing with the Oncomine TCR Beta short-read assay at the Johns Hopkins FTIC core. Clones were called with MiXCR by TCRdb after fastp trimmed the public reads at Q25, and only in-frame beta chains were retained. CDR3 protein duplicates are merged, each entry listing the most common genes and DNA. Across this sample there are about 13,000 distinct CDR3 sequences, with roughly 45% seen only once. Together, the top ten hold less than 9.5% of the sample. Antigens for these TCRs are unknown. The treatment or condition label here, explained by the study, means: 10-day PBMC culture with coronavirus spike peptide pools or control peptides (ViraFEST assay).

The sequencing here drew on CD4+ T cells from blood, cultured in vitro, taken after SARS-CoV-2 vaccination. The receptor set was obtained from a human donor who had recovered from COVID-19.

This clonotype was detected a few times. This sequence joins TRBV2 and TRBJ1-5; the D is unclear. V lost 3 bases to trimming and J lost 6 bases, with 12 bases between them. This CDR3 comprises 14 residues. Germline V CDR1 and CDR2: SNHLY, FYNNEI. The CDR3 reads CASSDLVGGQPQHF. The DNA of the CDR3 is TGTGCCAGCAGTGATTTGGTGGGAGGTCAGCCCCAGCATTTT.

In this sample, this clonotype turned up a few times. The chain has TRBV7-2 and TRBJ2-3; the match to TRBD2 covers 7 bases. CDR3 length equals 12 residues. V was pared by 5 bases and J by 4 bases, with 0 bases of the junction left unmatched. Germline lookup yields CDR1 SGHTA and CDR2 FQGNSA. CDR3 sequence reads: CASSRGADTQYF. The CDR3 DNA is TGTGCCAGCAGCCGGGGGGCAGATACGCAGTATTTT. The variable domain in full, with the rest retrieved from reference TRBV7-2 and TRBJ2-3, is GAGVSQSPSNKVTEKGKDVELRCDPISGHTALYWYRQSLGQGLEFLIYFQGNSAPDKSGLPSDRFSAERTGGSVSTLTIQRTQQEDSAVYLCASSRGADTQYFGPGTRLTVL.

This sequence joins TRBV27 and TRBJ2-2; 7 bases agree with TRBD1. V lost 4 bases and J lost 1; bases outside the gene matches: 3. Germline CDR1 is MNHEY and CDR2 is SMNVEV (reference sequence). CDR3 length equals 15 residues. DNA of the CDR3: TGTGCCAGCAGTTCGGACAGGCTGAACACCGGGGAGCTGTTTTTT. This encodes CASSSDRLNTGELFF.

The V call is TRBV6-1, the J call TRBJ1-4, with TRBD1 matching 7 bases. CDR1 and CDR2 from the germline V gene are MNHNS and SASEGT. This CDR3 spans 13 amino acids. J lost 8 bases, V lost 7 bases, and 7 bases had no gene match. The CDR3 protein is CASTPGTVEKLFF. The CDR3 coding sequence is TGTGCCAGCACCCCAGGGACAGTCGAAAAACTGTTTTTT.

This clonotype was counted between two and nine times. The CDR3 DNA reads as TGTGCCAGCAGCTTATCCGGGGCGCGTGATGGCTACACCTTC. It codes for CASSLSGARDGYTF. The V and J genes are TRBV7-6 and TRBJ1-2; possibly TRBD1 for D (5 bases). The germline V gene has CDR1 SGHVS and CDR2 FNYEAQ. The V end lost 2 bases, the J end lost 6 bases, and 13 bases lay between the germline ends. The CDR3 loop spans 14 amino acids.